What follows are 25 T cell receptor beta chains derived from one specimen sequenced in a study of T cell therapy after organ transplantation. The repertoire was sequenced with immunoSEQ multiplex PCR; TCRdb's copy has only in-frame clones and lacks some. This table holds 51,000 or so clones, 94% found once. These receptors are not linked to any known antigen. The sequenced sample was CD8+ T cells from blood, obtained before autologous CMV-specific T cell therapy. Receptors were obtained from a human patient who had received a solid organ transplant and had CMV disease.

The J gene is TRBJ2-1, the V gene TRBV6-1; possibly TRBD2 for D (5 bases). The CDR3 is made up of 12 amino acids. The germline CDR1 and CDR2 sequences are MNHNS and SASEGT. V was clipped by 7 bases and J by 7 bases, with 11 bases between them. The CDR3 coding sequence is TGTGCCAGCACCCAGCGGAGAAATGAGCAGTTCTTC. This codes for CASTQRRNEQFF.

The chain links TRBV11-1 to TRBJ2-1, with 12 bases identical to TRBD1. In germline, CDR1 is SGHAT, CDR2 FQDESV (reference sequence). The J segment lost 4 bases and the V segment lost 6 bases, leaving 4 bases of the junction unmatched. This CDR3 region has 15 residues. The CDR3, as DNA: TGTGCCAGCAGATGGGGACAGGGGGCTTACAATGAGCAGTTCTTC. This encodes CASRWGQGAYNEQFF. The complete variable domain, with remaining parts taken from reference TRBV11-1 and TRBJ2-1, reads EAEVAQSPRYKITEKSQAVAFWCDPISGHATLYWYRQILGQGPELLVQFQDESVVDDSQLPKDRFSAERLKGVDSTLKIQPAELGDSAMYLCASRWGQGAYNEQFFGPGTRLTVL.

The chain is built from TRBV27 and TRBJ2-1; 8 nucleotides align to TRBD1. The V gene end was trimmed by 8 bases and the J gene end by 4 bases; junction bases not matched to a gene: 7. CDR3 length: 14 residues. Germline V gives CDR1 MNHEY, CDR2 SMNVEV (reference sequence). In DNA form, the CDR3 reads TGTGCCAGCCATGGACAGGGTATATACAATGAGCAGTTCTTC. This sequence encodes CASHGQGIYNEQFF.

V gene TRBV16 combines with J gene TRBJ1-1; possibly TRBD1 for D (5 bases). This CDR3 comprises 16 residues. Germline V lookup: CDR1 KGHSY, CDR2 FQNENV. Trimming took off 4 bases at V and 0 bases at J, with 15 bases between the two ends. DNA for the CDR3: TGTGCCAGCAGCCGGGGTGAAAGGGGAGTGAACACTGAAGCTTTCTTT. Translation: CASSRGERGVNTEAFF.

The rearrangement joins TRBV7-9 to TRBJ2-7; a weak D match, TRBD2 (6 bases). The V end was cut by 1 base, the J end by 2 bases, with 18 bases between. CDR1 and CDR2 (germline): SEHNR, FQNEAQ (reference sequence). The CDR3 contains 17 residues. As DNA, the CDR3 is TGTGCCAGCAGCTTAGTCGAGGTGGGTTCGGGGGCCTACGAGCAGTACTTC. It encodes CASSLVEVGSGAYEQYF.

CDR3 DNA sequence: TGTGCCAGCAGCCCGGCCTACGAGCAGTACTTC. It encodes CASSPAYEQYF. The chain has TRBV7-2 and TRBJ2-5; D is unclear. With the DNA end fitting TRBJ2-7 better, the J assignment may be wrong. This CDR3 contains 11 residues. Germline CDR1 reads SGHTA; CDR2 reads FQGNSA.

V gene TRBV27 combines with J gene TRBJ2-7, with TRBD2 as a possible D gene (6 bases). CDR1 and CDR2 (germline): MNHEY, SMNVEV (reference sequence). The CDR3 loop spans 14 amino acids. Trimming left V 6 bases short and J 0 bases short, with 12 bases between. DNA of the CDR3: TGTGCCAGCAGGATACTAGCCGGCTCCTACGAGCAGTACTTC. This translates into CASRILAGSYEQYF.

This sequence joins TRBV9 and TRBJ1-1, with D unclear. Germline V gene sequence: CDR1 SGDLS, CDR2 YYNGEE. The CDR3 runs 14 residues. V lost 4 bases to trimming and J lost 6 bases, with 16 bases between them. CDR3 DNA: TGTGCCAGCAGCCCACTTAAACTACCCCCTGAAGCTTTCTTT. Translation gives CASSPLKLPPEAFF.

Notes on this clone: At one end the junction does not follow the germline gene, possibly because of a read error. This sample also contains other DNA sequences that code for the same CDR3. The V and J genes are TRBV5-1 and TRBJ2-1, with 9 bases lining up with TRBD1. CDR3 size: 15 residues. Germline values: CDR1 SGHRS, CDR2 YFSETQ. The CDR3, as DNA: TGTGCCAGCAGCTTGTCCGGGACAGGGTTAAATGAGCAGTTCTTC. It translates to CASSLSGTGLNEQFF.

V and J are TRBV27 and TRBJ2-2, with 8 bases fitting TRBD2. This CDR3 contains 15 residues. V lost 5 bases, J lost 7 bases, and 9 bases stayed unmatched. Germline CDR1 reads MNHEY; CDR2 reads SMNVEV (reference sequence). The CDR3 bases are TGTGCCAGCAGTACCGGGACTAGGATGAACGGGGAGCTGTTTTTT. It specifies CASSTGTRMNGELFF.

This chain joins TRBV11-2 and TRBJ2-7; possibly TRBD2 for D (7 bases). In germline, CDR1 is SGHAT, CDR2 FQNNGV. V shed 8 bases and J shed 2 bases, with 16 bases lying between them. The CDR3 is 14 residues long. CDR3 in amino acids: CASGGGRVTYEQYF. As DNA, the CDR3 is TGTGCCAGCGGGGGGGGCAGGGTGACCTACGAGCAGTACTTC.

The chain uses TRBV10-2 and TRBJ1-1, with D perhaps matching TRBD1 (5 bases). CDR1 is WSHSY and CDR2 is SAAADI in the germline V gene. This CDR3 is built from 14 residues. V was cut by 7 bases and J by 1 base, with 13 bases left in between. CDR3 residues: CASIDTGGNTEAFF. The CDR3 nucleotides read TGCGCCAGCATTGACACCGGGGGGAACACTGAAGCTTTCTTT.

The V and J genes are TRBV2 and TRBJ2-5; tentatively, D is TRBD1 (5 bases). The CDR3 runs 13 residues. V lost 2 bases and J 5 bases, leaving 9 bases between the germline ends. In germline, CDR1 is SNHLY, CDR2 FYNNEI. CDR3 bases: TGTGCCAGCAGTGAACTGGGGCGCGAGACCCAGTACTTC. Protein: CASSELGRETQYF. The whole variable domain, filled in from reference TRBV2 and TRBJ2-5, reads EPEVTQTPSHQVTQMGQEVILRCVPISNHLYFYWYRQILGQKVEFLVSFYNNEISEKSEIFDDQFSVERPDGSNFTLKIRSTKLEDSAMYFCASSELGRETQYFGPGTRLLVL.

The V and J genes are TRBV19 and TRBJ1-5; D remains ambiguous. This CDR3 has 12 amino acids. V lost 5 bases and J 2 bases, leaving 4 bases between the germline ends. Per the germline V gene, CDR1 is LNHDA and CDR2 is SQIVND (reference sequence). CDR3: CASSGGNQPQHF. DNA of the CDR3: TGTGCCAGTAGTGGTGGCAATCAGCCCCAGCATTTT.

The genes are TRBV27 and TRBJ2-7; TRBD2 is a possible D gene (6 bases). Trimming took 2 bases from V and 1 from J, leaving 12 bases between them. CDR1 and CDR2 (germline): MNHEY, SMNVEV (reference sequence). The CDR3 covers 15 residues. In nucleotides, the CDR3 is TGTGCCAGCAGTTTAGACAGTGGGACTTCCTACGAGCAGTACTTC. It yields the protein CASSLDSGTSYEQYF.

This sequence joins TRBV27 and TRBJ1-2, with 8 bases that match TRBD1. With 6 bases clipped from V and 4 bases from J, the junction kept 4 bases outside the gene matches. This CDR3 has 13 residues. CDR1 and CDR2 (germline): MNHEY, SMNVEV (reference sequence). The CDR3 DNA sequence: TGTGCCAGCAGCCCTGACAGGGGCTATGGCTACACCTTC. It translates to CASSPDRGYGYTF.

This clone showed up just once. The genes are TRBV4-1 and TRBJ2-7; 9 nucleotides match TRBD1. V gave up 1 base and J gave up 2 bases; unmatched junction bases: 6. The CDR3 spans 16 residues. CDR1 is MGHRA, CDR2 YSYEKL, per germline. CDR3 DNA sequence: TGCGCCAGCAGCCAAGTTTCGGGGACAGGGACCTACGAGCAGTACTTC. It specifies CASSQVSGTGTYEQYF.

The J gene is TRBJ2-7, the V gene TRBV5-6; 10 nucleotides align to TRBD2. Germline values: CDR1 SGHDT, CDR2 YYEEEE. Losses at the gene ends were 0 bases for V and 4 bases for J; bases not matched to a gene: 7. CDR3 length equals 16 residues. The CDR3 protein is CASSLGVASGGYEQYF. The CDR3 DNA follows: TGTGCCAGCAGCTTGGGGGTGGCTAGCGGGGGATACGAGCAGTACTTC.

The chain couples TRBV9 to TRBJ1-3; D might be TRBD1 (5 bases). There are 14 residues in the CDR3. The ends were cut back, 2 bases at V and 4 bases at J, with 10 bases in the middle. The germline CDR1 and CDR2 sequences are SGDLS and YYNGEE. Written as DNA, the CDR3 is TGTGCCAGCAGCGTCAGGGTCGACGGAAACACCATATATTTT. It specifies CASSVRVDGNTIYF. Full variable domain (remainder filled in from reference TRBV9 and TRBJ1-3): DSGVTQTPKHLITATGQRVTLRCSPRSGDLSVYWYQQSLDQGLQFLIQYYNGEERAKGNILERFSAQQFPDLHSELNLSSLELGDSALYFCASSVRVDGNTIYFGEGSWLTVV.

The V and J genes are TRBV7-6 and TRBJ2-7, with 8 positions matching TRBD1. The CDR3 runs 14 residues. V lost 3 bases and J lost 2; bases outside the gene matches: 3. Per the germline V gene, CDR1 is SGHVS and CDR2 is FNYEAQ. CDR3 nucleotides: TGTGCCAGCAGCTTTGGACAGGGCCCCTACGAGCAGTACTTC. Amino acids: CASSFGQGPYEQYF.

The V call is TRBV29-1, the J call TRBJ1-5, with D maybe TRBD1 (5 bases). The V and J ends lost 4 bases and 4 bases respectively, with 14 bases between them. Germline-derived CDR1 and CDR2 are SQVTM and ANQGSEA. The CDR3 contains 14 residues. CDR3 sequence (DNA): TGCAGCGTTGTTGTTAGGGACCTTAATCAGCCCCAGCATTTT. Translation: CSVVVRDLNQPQHF. Full variable domain (remainder filled in from reference TRBV29-1 and TRBJ1-5): SAVISQKPSRDICQRGTSLTIQCQVDSQVTMMFWYRQQPGQSLTLIATANQGSEATYESGFVIDKFPISRPNLTFSTLTVSNMSPEDSSIYLCSVVVRDLNQPQHFGDGTRLSIL.

The genes are TRBV19 and TRBJ2-3; 9 nucleotides line up with TRBD1. With 1 base clipped from V and 6 bases from J, the junction kept 5 bases outside the gene matches. This CDR3 has 15 residues. From germline, CDR1 is LNHDA and CDR2 SQIVND (reference sequence). The CDR3 nucleotides read TGTGCCAGTAGTATAGGGGACAGGGACATCGATACGCAGTATTTT. It yields the protein CASSIGDRDIDTQYF.

The chain links TRBV25-1 to TRBJ1-2; D not resolved. The CDR3 runs to 13 residues. Germline CDR1 reads MGHDK; CDR2 reads SYGVNS. Trimming removed 6 bases from V and 5 bases from J, with 13 bases in between. The CDR3 sequence: CASSAFGVYGYTF. Here the CDR3 DNA reads TGTGCCAGCAGCGCCTTCGGGGTATATGGCTACACCTTC.

V is TRBV29-1 and J is TRBJ2-7; a possible D gene is TRBD2 (7 bases). CDR1 and CDR2 (germline): SQVTM, ANQGSEA. The CDR3 has 13 residues. V was clipped by 4 bases and J by 2 bases, with 12 bases between them. CDR3 coding DNA: TGCAGCGTTGTCGGGGGGCGTACCTACGAGCAGTACTTC. Translated: CSVVGGRTYEQYF.

The CDR3 region has the DNA TGTGCCTGGAGTGTTGGGGCAGGAAATTCACCCCTCCACTTT. Its protein product is CAWSVGAGNSPLHF. The chain recombines TRBV30 with TRBJ1-6; maybe TRBD1 (5 bases). Trimming removed 0 bases from V and 7 bases from J, with 10 bases in between. Germline V gene sequence: CDR1 GTSNPN, CDR2 SVGIG (reference sequence). The CDR3 has 14 amino acids.